Following are 25 T cell receptor beta chains from one sample sequenced in a study of cytomegalovirus exposure and HLA in healthy donors (dated by TCRdb to the late 2010s). The receptor library was made with the immunoSEQ multiplex PCR assay. For the multiplex PCR, a mixture combining 60 forward primers for TCR Vbeta segments and 13 reverse primers for TCR Jbeta segments was used. In TCRdb, the immuneACCESS table is reduced to in-frame sequences with V and J assigned. These tables do not hold every clone; where another copy was compared, an unresolved V gene accounts for under half, and the others remain unexplained. Across this sample there are about 130,000 clones, with roughly three quarters seen only once. The leading ten clones occupy approximately 0.99% of the sample. Sequenced: PBMCs. The receptors shown here come from a male donor in good health and CMV-seronegative.

This clone was counted between two and nine times. The chain has TRBV30 and TRBJ1-1; TRBD1 matches 10 bases. This CDR3 spans 16 amino acids. Germline CDR1 GTSNPN, CDR2 SVGIG (reference sequence). Trimming cost V 2 bases and J 4 bases; bases outside gene matches: 10. The CDR3 reads CAWSSPGTGDRTEAFF. For the CDR3, the DNA is TGTGCCTGGAGTAGTCCCGGGACAGGGGACCGCACTGAAGCTTTCTTT.

The chain combines TRBV27 with TRBJ2-7; 7 bases are a match to TRBD1. The germline CDR1 and CDR2 sequences are MNHEY and SMNVEV (reference sequence). The CDR3 is 14 residues long. Losses at the gene ends were 6 bases for V and 2 bases for J; bases not matched to a gene: 7. DNA for the CDR3: TGTGCCAGCAGCCCGTTCGGACAGGCCTACGAGCAGTACTTC. Its protein is CASSPFGQAYEQYF.

J is TRBJ1-2 and V is TRBV6-6; the match to TRBD1 covers 8 bases. Germline V gene lookup returns CDR1 MNHNY and CDR2 SVGAGI (reference sequence). Unmatched junction bases numbered 7, after V lost 11 bases and J lost 2 bases. The CDR3 is 13 amino acids. CDR3 in amino acids: CAGTHRGNYGYTF. Written as DNA, the CDR3 is TGTGCCGGGACCCACAGGGGGAACTATGGCTACACCTTC.

The genes are TRBV29-1 and TRBJ1-1; D ambiguous. The CDR3 consists of 13 residues. In germline, CDR1 is SQVTM, CDR2 ANQGSEA. The germline V and J ends were trimmed by 3 bases and 0 bases, with 8 bases remaining between them. The CDR3 sequence is CSVDSLMNTEAFF. For the CDR3, the DNA is TGCAGCGTTGACAGTCTCATGAACACTGAAGCTTTCTTT.

The chain carries TRBV29-1 and TRBJ2-3; TRBD2 agrees at 10 bases. The CDR3 is 15 residues long. Germline trimming cut 4 bases from V and 4 bases from J; bases unmatched to any gene: 8. Germline CDR1 reads SQVTM; CDR2 reads ANQGSEA. The CDR3 DNA reads as TGCAGCGTTGTACCTAGCGGGGGCCGTGCAGATACGCAGTATTTT. Translation gives CSVVPSGGRADTQYF.

V usage is TRBV10-3 and J usage is TRBJ2-7; TRBD1 matches at 9 bases. Losses at the gene ends were 6 bases for V and 5 bases for J; bases not matched to a gene: 8. The CDR3 is 14 amino acids. Germline V lookup: CDR1 ENHRY, CDR2 SYGVKD. The CDR3 bases are TGTGCCATCAGATTCGGACAGGGGTCCCACGAGCAGTACTTC. This codes for CAIRFGQGSHEQYF.

The chain uses TRBV30 and TRBJ1-5; D ambiguous. CDR1 and CDR2 from the germline V gene are GTSNPN and SVGIG (reference sequence). The CDR3 loop spans 13 amino acids. V lost 1 base, J lost 7 bases, and 11 bases lay in between. CDR3 bases: TGTGCCTGGAGTGGAGGAGGGTTCCAGCCCCAGCATTTT. Translation: CAWSGGGFQPQHF.

V and J are TRBV18 and TRBJ2-1; 11 bases line up with TRBD2. V shed 0 bases, J shed 9 bases, and the junction held 7 bases outside the gene matches. Germline CDR1 reads KGHSH; CDR2 reads LQKENI. The CDR3 runs 16 residues. The CDR3 loop is CASSPPLAGGQGEQFF. The CDR3 DNA is TGTGCCAGCTCACCACCTCTAGCGGGGGGCCAGGGTGAGCAGTTCTTC.

The chain uses TRBV19 and TRBJ1-5; 10 bases agree with TRBD1. Germline V CDR1 and CDR2: LNHDA, SQIVND (reference sequence). This CDR3 spans 16 amino acids. V was clipped by 7 bases and J by 0 bases; unmatched bases: 6. CDR3 region: CASKGTGVYSNQPQHF. The CDR3 nucleotides read TGTGCCAGTAAGGGGACAGGGGTCTATAGCAATCAGCCCCAGCATTTT.

In this sample, this clone turned up a few times. J is TRBJ2-1 and V is TRBV6-5; TRBD2 matches at 11 bases. The germline CDR1 and CDR2 sequences are MNHEY and SVGAGI. The CDR3 has 15 residues. The trim removed 2 bases at V and 10 bases at J, leaving 7 bases unmatched. The CDR3 is CASSYTSGGPREQFF. The CDR3 DNA follows: TGTGCCAGCAGTTACACTAGCGGGGGCCCCCGAGAGCAGTTCTTC.

This rearrangement joins TRBV4-2 to TRBJ2-5; 10 nucleotides align to TRBD1. The J call may not be correct, given that the DNA end is closer to TRBJ2-7. This CDR3 region has 14 residues. Germline loops: CDR1 LGHNA, CDR2 YNFKEQ. CDR3 protein: CASSPPGQGNEQYF. The CDR3, as DNA: TGTGCCAGCAGCCCGCCGGGACAGGGGAACGAGCAGTACTTC.

This clone showed up just a few times. This rearrangement joins TRBV7-9 to TRBJ2-6, with D maybe TRBD2 (6 bases). V was shortened by 5 bases and J by 1 base, with 9 bases between the two germline ends. CDR3 length: 15 amino acids. In germline, CDR1 is SEHNR, CDR2 FQNEAQ (reference sequence). The CDR3 reads CASSTRESGANVLTF. CDR3 in DNA: TGTGCCAGCAGCACCCGGGAGTCTGGGGCCAACGTCCTGACTTTC. Together with reference TRBV7-9 and TRBJ2-6, the CDR3 gives the full variable domain: DTGVSQNPRHKITKRGQNVTFRCDPISEHNRLYWYRQTLGQGPEFLTYFQNEAQLEKSRLLSDRFSAERPKGSFSTLEIQRTEQGDSAMYLCASSTRESGANVLTFGAGSRLTVL.

V is TRBV21-1 and J is TRBJ2-7; the D call TRBD1 from the table was never checked on the DNA. TRBV21-1 is a known pseudogene. The CDR3 is made up of 16 amino acids. CDR3: CASSRDRGQGVDEQYF. The CDR3 coding sequence is TGTGCCAGCAGCCGAGACCGAGGACAGGGCGTAGACGAGCAGTACTTC.

The chain links TRBV19 to TRBJ2-7; 11 bases match TRBD1. The germline CDR1 and CDR2 sequences are LNHDA and SQIVND (reference sequence). The V and J ends lost 4 bases and 3 bases, in that order; junction bases with no gene match: 5. CDR3 length: 15 amino acids. The CDR3 region is CASSRAGQGVYEQYF. The CDR3 DNA reads as TGTGCCAGTAGTAGGGCGGGACAGGGGGTCTACGAGCAGTACTTC. Variable domain in full (rest from reference TRBV19 and TRBJ2-7): DGGITQSPKYLFRKEGQNVTLSCEQNLNHDAMYWYRQDPGQGLRLIYYSQIVNDFQKGDIAEGYSVSREKKESFPLTVTSAQKNPTAFYLCASSRAGQGVYEQYFGPGTRLTVT.

The gene calls are TRBV5-1 and TRBJ2-4, with D possibly being TRBD2 (5 bases). The ends were cut back, 7 bases at V and 9 bases at J, with 20 bases in the middle. Germline loops: CDR1 SGHRS, CDR2 YFSETQ. The CDR3 loop spans 14 amino acids. The CDR3 DNA reads TGCGCCAGCGGGTATGACCGGGGAGAGGGCATTCAGTACTTC. It encodes CASGYDRGEGIQYF. The variable domain in full, completed from reference TRBV5-1 and TRBJ2-4, reads KAGVTQTPRYLIKTRGQQVTLSCSPISGHRSVSWYQQTPGQGLQFLFEYFSETQRNKGNFPGRFSGRQFSNSRSEMNVSTLELGDSALYLCASGYDRGEGIQYFGAGTRLSVL.

This sequence joins TRBV19 and TRBJ1-1; 8 bases are shared with TRBD1. The CDR3 totals 17 residues. After removal of 4 bases from V and 4 bases from J, the junction contained 14 bases not matched to a gene. Germline V lookup: CDR1 LNHDA, CDR2 SQIVND (reference sequence). The CDR3 region has the DNA TGTGCCAGTAGTACTCCGAGGGACAGGACTGTAAGCACTGAAGCTTTCTTT. Its translation is CASSTPRDRTVSTEAFF.

The V and J genes are TRBV2 and TRBJ2-2; D possibly corresponds to TRBD2 (5 bases). The CDR3 is made up of 13 amino acids. Trimming took off 6 bases at V and 8 bases at J, with 13 bases between the two ends. Germline V CDR1 and CDR2: SNHLY, FYNNEI. In nucleotides, the CDR3 is TGTGCCAGCAGACTCATGCCGGGGGGGGAGCTGTTTTTT. Translating it yields CASRLMPGGELFF.

The V gene is TRBV15, the J gene TRBJ2-3; TRBD2 agrees at 13 bases. Losses at the gene ends were 1 base for V and 5 bases for J; bases not matched to a gene: 6. Germline-derived CDR1 and CDR2 are LNHNV and YYDKDF (reference sequence). The CDR3 is 17 residues long. This chain's CDR3 is CATSRGGTSGVVDTQYF. DNA of the CDR3: TGTGCCACCAGCAGAGGAGGGACTAGCGGGGTGGTAGATACGCAGTATTTT.

This clone has only one observation. This chain's CDR3 is CASSSWQRLINEQFF. Written as DNA, the CDR3 is TGTGCCAGCAGCTCCTGGCAGAGGTTAATCAATGAGCAGTTCTTC. This rearrangement joins TRBV7-8 to TRBJ2-1; D is unclear. The CDR3 has 15 amino acids. V lost 4 bases, J lost 6 bases, and 16 bases lay in between. Per the germline V gene, CDR1 is SGHVS and CDR2 is FQNEAQ.

The chain couples TRBV7-2 to TRBJ2-3, with 7 bases lining up with TRBD1. CDR3 size: 13 residues. Trimming at V came to 8 bases and at J to 2 bases, leaving 4 bases not matched to a gene. Per germline, CDR1 SGHTA and CDR2 FQGNSA. CDR3 nucleotide sequence: TGTGCCAGCTCAGGACAGGTCACAGATACGCAGTATTTT. It specifies CASSGQVTDTQYF. Using reference TRBV7-2 and TRBJ2-3 for the parts outside the CDR3, the full variable domain is GAGVSQSPSNKVTEKGKDVELRCDPISGHTALYWYRQSLGQGLEFLIYFQGNSAPDKSGLPSDRFSAERTGGSVSTLTIQRTQQEDSAVYLCASSGQVTDTQYFGPGTRLTVL.

The V gene is TRBV5-6, the J gene TRBJ1-2, with 10 bases aligning to TRBD1. Trimming at V came to 1 base and at J to 4 bases, leaving 1 base not matched to a gene. CDR3 length equals 14 residues. Germline V gene lookup returns CDR1 SGHDT and CDR2 YYEEEE. CDR3 sequence: CASSLRDRGYGYTF. The DNA of the CDR3 is TGTGCCAGCAGCTTGCGGGACAGGGGCTATGGCTACACCTTC.

Only one count was recorded for this clone. The V call is TRBV7-8, the J call TRBJ2-2; weak D call: TRBD2 (5 bases). Germline-derived CDR1 and CDR2 are SGHVS and FQNEAQ. The germline V and J ends were trimmed by 5 bases and 0 bases, with 16 bases remaining between them. This CDR3 contains 17 residues. The CDR3 bases are TGTGCCAGCAGCCCCTCGGGGTTGGGTTCGAACACCGGGGAGCTGTTTTTT. Its translation: CASSPSGLGSNTGELFF.

Only a few counts were recorded for this clone. The chain uses TRBV29-1 and TRBJ1-2, with D tentatively TRBD1 (6 bases). The CDR3 contains 14 residues. V shed 2 bases and J shed 3 bases, with 13 bases lying between them. The germline gives CDR1 SQVTM, CDR2 ANQGSEA. Written as DNA, the CDR3 is TGCAGCGTTGAACGCGGGGGCATAGACTATGGCTACACCTTC. Amino acids: CSVERGGIDYGYTF. Full variable domain (outside the CDR3, taken from reference TRBV29-1 and TRBJ1-2): SAVISQKPSRDICQRGTSLTIQCQVDSQVTMMFWYRQQPGQSLTLIATANQGSEATYESGFVIDKFPISRPNLTFSTLTVSNMSPEDSSIYLCSVERGGIDYGYTFGSGTRLTVV.

The gene calls are TRBV11-3 and TRBJ1-3; D gene ambiguous. This CDR3 comprises 15 residues. The germline V and J ends were trimmed by 2 bases and 0 bases, with 8 bases remaining between them. The germline gives CDR1 SGHNT, CDR2 YENEEA. CDR3 region: CASSLTRYSGNTIYF. The DNA of the CDR3 is TGTGCCAGCAGCTTAACGAGGTACTCTGGAAACACCATATATTTT.

The chain uses TRBV27 and TRBJ1-2, with 9 bases identical to TRBD1. The CDR3 spans 13 residues. From germline, CDR1 is MNHEY and CDR2 SMNVEV (reference sequence). V trimming: 4 bases; J trimming: 7 bases; junction bases outside the gene matches: 4. The CDR3 is CASSYRGHGGYTF. The CDR3 DNA reads TGTGCCAGCAGTTACAGGGGGCATGGTGGCTACACCTTC.